The 30 T cell receptor beta chains in this list originate from one sample, sequenced in a study of blood T cell repertoires in COVID-19 (TCRdb year 2020). Library preparation employed the immunoSEQ multiplex PCR assay. TCRdb provides this immuneACCESS table in a form limited to in-frame rearrangements. Some clones are lacking; in checked studies, under half of them reflect an unresolved V gene, and why the rest are absent is not known. The sample table shows roughly 88,000 clones, and 87% are seen once. The top ten constitute around 19% of the sample. Source material: peripheral blood. All receptors derive from a woman in her fifties or sixties with COVID-19, enrolled during active disease.

The chain couples TRBV9 to TRBJ2-7; 7 nucleotides align to TRBD1. CDR1 SGDLS and CDR2 YYNGEE come from the germline V gene. V dropped 3 bases and J dropped 1; count of bases not matched to a gene: 4. This CDR3 has 14 amino acids. CDR3 loop: CASSGQGYSYEQYF. CDR3 nucleotides: TGTGCCAGCAGCGGACAGGGCTATTCCTACGAGCAGTACTTC.

The chain is built from TRBV18 and TRBJ1-5; 12 bases agree with TRBD1. Unmatched junction bases numbered 8, after V lost 2 bases and J lost 9 bases. This CDR3 is built from 16 residues. The V gene's germline CDR1 is KGHSH and CDR2 LQKENI. The CDR3 region has the DNA TGTGCCAGCTCACCAGCAGGGACAGGGGGCGAGAGGCCCCAGCATTTT. It translates to CASSPAGTGGERPQHF.

The chain combines TRBV5-4 with TRBJ1-2, with 7 bases fitting TRBD1. The CDR3 spans 13 residues. The germline V gene encodes CDR1 SGHNT and CDR2 YYREEE (reference sequence). V shed 5 bases, J shed 4 bases, and the junction held 5 bases outside the gene matches. In DNA form, the CDR3 reads TGTGCCAGCAGTCTCGACAGGGTCTATGGCTACACCTTC. As protein: CASSLDRVYGYTF. The variable domain in full, with the rest retrieved from reference TRBV5-4 and TRBJ1-2, is ETGVTQSPTHLIKTRGQQVTLRCSSQSGHNTVSWYQQALGQGPQFIFQYYREEENGRGNFPPRFSGLQFPNYSSELNVNALELDDSALYLCASSLDRVYGYTFGSGTRLTVV.

This sequence joins TRBV28 and TRBJ1-1; D gene unclear. The V end lost 3 bases, the J end lost 1 base, and 9 bases lay between the germline ends. This CDR3 is 14 amino acids long. The germline V gene has CDR1 MDHEN and CDR2 SYDVKM. The CDR3 DNA is TGTGCCAGCAGTTTGCCTACAGCGAACACTGAAGCTTTCTTT. Its translation: CASSLPTANTEAFF. The variable domain in full, completed from reference TRBV28 and TRBJ1-1, reads DVKVTQSSRYLVKRTGEKVFLECVQDMDHENMFWYRQDPGLGLRLIYFSYDVKMKEKGDIPEGYSVSREKKERFSLILESASTNQTSMYLCASSLPTANTEAFFGQGTRLTVV.

This rearrangement joins TRBV5-1 to TRBJ2-3; D perhaps matches TRBD1 (6 bases). The CDR3 runs to 16 residues. V gave up 2 bases and J gave up 6 bases, with 19 bases separating them. Germline V lookup: CDR1 SGHRS, CDR2 YFSETQ. The CDR3 region has the DNA TGCGCCAGCAGCTTTGTGGGGACAAACAAGGGGGATACGCAGTATTTT. Protein sequence: CASSFVGTNKGDTQYF.

This clone was found a few times. V gene TRBV7-9 combines with J gene TRBJ1-1; D not resolved. V was shortened by 2 bases and J by 1 base, with 5 bases between the two germline ends. The CDR3 is made up of 13 amino acids. In germline, CDR1 is SEHNR, CDR2 FQNEAQ (reference sequence). In nucleotides, the CDR3 is TGTGCCAGCAGCTTATCGGGGAACACTGAAGCTTTCTTT. It yields the protein CASSLSGNTEAFF.

This clone was seen a handful of times. The gene calls are TRBV30 and TRBJ1-1; possibly TRBD1 for D (6 bases). The V end was cut by 0 bases, the J end by 4 bases, with 9 bases between. Per germline, CDR1 GTSNPN and CDR2 SVGIG (reference sequence). CDR3 length equals 13 residues. The CDR3 DNA is TGTGCCTGGAGTGTGGGAGGGGGCACTGAAGCTTTCTTT. Translating it yields CAWSVGGGTEAFF. Full variable domain (outside the CDR3, taken from reference TRBV30 and TRBJ1-1): SQTIHQWPATLVQPVGSPLSLECTVEGTSNPNLYWYRQAAGRGLQLLFYSVGIGQISSEVPQNLSASRPQDRQFILSSKKLLLSDSGFYLCAWSVGGGTEAFFGQGTRLTVV.

The chain employs TRBV11-2 and TRBJ2-3; 14 bases match TRBD2. The CDR3 consists of 19 residues. V gave up 5 bases and J gave up 0 bases; unmatched junction bases: 10. Germline CDR1 is SGHAT and CDR2 is FQNNGV. Here the CDR3 reads CASSPYGTSGGVSTDTQYF. The CDR3 DNA is TGTGCCAGCAGCCCATACGGGACTAGCGGGGGTGTTAGCACAGATACGCAGTATTTT.

As concerns this clone: A read error may produce the germline difference seen at one junction end. The chain uses TRBV10-3 and TRBJ2-7; 10 nucleotides align to TRBD1. CDR3 length equals 14 residues. The germline V gene has CDR1 ENHRY and CDR2 SYGVKD. This CDR3 is CASSPGTGVYEQYF. In nucleotides, the CDR3 is TGTGCCAGCAGTCCCGGGACAGGGGTCTACGAGCAGTACTTC.

The chain has TRBV28 and TRBJ2-7; 9 bases line up with TRBD1. Germline lookup yields CDR1 MDHEN and CDR2 SYDVKM. CDR3 length: 15 residues. Trimming removed 7 bases from V and 5 bases from J; junction bases left unmatched: 12. The CDR3 loop is CASNPPGQGAHEQYF. Written as DNA, the CDR3 is TGTGCCAGCAACCCCCCGGGACAGGGTGCACACGAGCAGTACTTC.

The gene calls are TRBV2 and TRBJ1-1; 7 positions agree with TRBD1. Trimming at V came to 5 bases and at J to 8 bases, leaving 5 bases not matched to a gene. The CDR3 sequence is 12 residues long. Germline V gene data show CDR1 as SNHLY and CDR2 as FYNNEI. The CDR3 nucleotides read TGTGCCAGCAGTAACAGGGGTGAGGAAGCTTTCTTT. Translating it yields CASSNRGEEAFF. The full variable domain, its missing parts supplied by reference TRBV2 and TRBJ1-1, is EPEVTQTPSHQVTQMGQEVILRCVPISNHLYFYWYRQILGQKVEFLVSFYNNEISEKSEIFDDQFSVERPDGSNFTLKIRSTKLEDSAMYFCASSNRGEEAFFGQGTRLTVV.

The CDR3 DNA sequence: TGCGCCAGCAGCTTGGGAGGGCCGATGCAAGAGACCCAGTACTTC. Its translation: CASSLGGPMQETQYF. The chain employs TRBV5-1 and TRBJ2-5; D may be TRBD2 (5 bases). The CDR3 contains 15 residues. Germline CDR1 and CDR2: SGHRS and YFSETQ. V lost 0 bases, J lost 2 bases, and 11 bases lay in between. The entire variable domain, with the rest obtained from reference TRBV5-1 and TRBJ2-5, is as follows: KAGVTQTPRYLIKTRGQQVTLSCSPISGHRSVSWYQQTPGQGLQFLFEYFSETQRNKGNFPGRFSGRQFSNSRSEMNVSTLELGDSALYLCASSLGGPMQETQYFGPGTRLLVL.

The chain has TRBV13 and TRBJ1-1; possibly TRBD1 for D (6 bases). Germline CDR1 is PRHDT and CDR2 is FYEKMQ (reference sequence). Between the trimmed V and J ends, which lost 2 bases and 5 bases, there was a span of 15 bases. The CDR3 covers 15 residues. The CDR3 DNA follows: TGTGCCAGCAGCTTAATCCCGCGGGGGGCAACTGAAGCTTTCTTT. This gives the protein CASSLIPRGATEAFF. Using reference TRBV13 and TRBJ1-1 for the parts outside the CDR3, the full variable domain is AAGVIQSPRHLIKEKRETATLKCYPIPRHDTVYWYQQGPGQDPQFLISFYEKMQSDKGSIPDRFSAQQFSDYHSELNMSSLELGDSALYFCASSLIPRGATEAFFGQGTRLTVV.

The rearrangement joins TRBV6-2 or TRBV6-3 to TRBJ1-1; maybe TRBD1 (5 bases). Trimming stripped 1 base from V and 3 bases from J, with 6 bases between. CDR1 and CDR2 (germline): MNHEY, SVGEGT. CDR3 size: 13 residues. The CDR3 spells CASSYFRDTEAFF. DNA of the CDR3: TGTGCCAGCAGTTACTTCAGGGACACTGAAGCTTTCTTT.

The CDR3, as DNA: TGTGCCAGCAGCCACGATAGCGGGGGCAACTACAATGAGCAGTTCTTC. Protein sequence: CASSHDSGGNYNEQFF. The chain is built from TRBV4-2 and TRBJ2-1; TRBD2 aligns across 9 bases. The CDR3 totals 16 residues. V dropped 3 bases and J dropped 3; count of bases not matched to a gene: 6. The germline gives CDR1 LGHNA, CDR2 YNFKEQ.

Here the CDR3 reads CASSFGGQGGKTQYF. CDR3 sequence (DNA): TGTGCCAGCAGCTTCGGGGGACAGGGGGGAAAGACCCAGTACTTC. V and J are TRBV7-9 and TRBJ2-5; 11 bases are shared with TRBD1. CDR3 length equals 15 residues. Germline V gene lookup returns CDR1 SEHNR and CDR2 FQNEAQ (reference sequence). J gave up 6 bases and V 3 bases, and 6 bases lay outside the gene matches.

The chain joins TRBV19 to TRBJ1-4; D not certain. The CDR3 spans 13 residues. The V gene lost 5 bases and the J gene lost 3 bases, with 7 bases spanning the gap. In germline, CDR1 is LNHDA, CDR2 SQIVND (reference sequence). The chain's CDR3 is CASSVSANEKLFF. In DNA, the CDR3 is TGTGCCAGTAGTGTTTCAGCTAATGAAAAACTGTTTTTT.

This chain joins TRBV4-1 and TRBJ1-4; 8 bases align to TRBD1. Trimming removed 5 bases from V and 7 bases from J; junction bases left unmatched: 9. The CDR3 loop spans 15 amino acids. From germline, CDR1 is MGHRA and CDR2 YSYEKL. For the CDR3, the DNA is TGCGCCAGCAGCGATCCAGACAGGGGCGGTGAAAAACTGTTTTTT. Its translation: CASSDPDRGGEKLFF.

J is TRBJ1-5 and V is TRBV30, with D unclear. V lost 0 bases, J lost 2 bases, and 5 bases lay in between. This CDR3 has 13 amino acids. The germline V gene has CDR1 GTSNPN and CDR2 SVGIG (reference sequence). The CDR3 sequence is CAWSVPGNQPQHF. The CDR3 region has the DNA TGTGCCTGGAGTGTACCGGGCAATCAGCCCCAGCATTTT.

V is TRBV3-1 (or the pseudogene TRBV3-2) and J is TRBJ1-1; D possibly corresponds to TRBD1 (6 bases). The V end lost 4 bases, the J end lost 3 bases, and 15 bases lay between the germline ends. Germline values: CDR1 LGHDT, CDR2 YNNKEL (reference sequence). CDR3 length: 15 residues. The chain's CDR3 is CASSPTGFMDTEAFF. The DNA for the CDR3 is TGTGCCAGCAGCCCTACAGGGTTTATGGACACTGAAGCTTTCTTT.

The chain links TRBV6-2 or TRBV6-3 to TRBJ2-7; 7 nucleotides align to TRBD2. The J segment lost 4 bases and the V segment lost 2 bases, leaving 8 bases of the junction unmatched. This CDR3 contains 15 residues. Germline CDR1 is MNHEY and CDR2 is SVGEGT. In DNA form, the CDR3 reads TGTGCCAGCAGTTACCCCACGGGGGGTAGGTACGAGCAGTACTTC. It translates to CASSYPTGGRYEQYF.

The rearrangement links TRBV5-4 to TRBJ2-5, with a possible D match to TRBD1 (5 bases). The CDR3 has 15 amino acids. Germline CDR1 is SGHNT and CDR2 is YYREEE (reference sequence). V gave up 0 bases and J gave up 5 bases, with 14 bases separating them. CDR3 DNA: TGTGCCAGCAGCTTGGCGCAGGGTTTGTTGGAGACCCAGTACTTC. This codes for CASSLAQGLLETQYF.

This chain links TRBV6-5 with TRBJ1-4, with 7 bases lining up with TRBD1. The ends lost 0 bases at V and 8 bases at J; junction bases unmatched: 6. Germline V gene sequence: CDR1 MNHEY, CDR2 SVGAGI. CDR3 length: 15 amino acids. CDR3 protein: CASSYSGQAEEKLFF. The CDR3 DNA reads TGTGCCAGCAGTTACTCCGGACAGGCGGAAGAAAAACTGTTTTTT.

V usage is TRBV5-6 and J usage is TRBJ1-2; D unclear. V gave up 4 bases and J gave up 8 bases, with 12 bases separating them. This CDR3 is built from 12 residues. From germline, CDR1 is SGHDT and CDR2 YYEEEE. In DNA, the CDR3 is TGTGCCAGCAGCGACTACAGTTTCGGCTACACCTTC. Encoded protein: CASSDYSFGYTF.

V usage is TRBV11-2 and J usage is TRBJ2-3; TRBD2 is a possible D gene (5 bases). The CDR3 is 14 residues long. V lost 11 bases and J 1 base, leaving 16 bases between the germline ends. CDR1 and CDR2 from the germline V gene are SGHAT and FQNNGV. CDR3 residues: CAGRQRQGTDTQYF. CDR3 sequence (DNA): TGTGCCGGCCGCCAGCGGCAAGGCACAGATACGCAGTATTTT.

V is TRBV11-2 and J is TRBJ2-1; 7 nucleotides line up with TRBD1. The CDR3 is made up of 15 amino acids. The germline V gene encodes CDR1 SGHAT and CDR2 FQNNGV. Trimming cost V 1 base and J 13 bases; bases outside gene matches: 13. CDR3 loop: CASSLGNAQGLIQFF. CDR3 DNA sequence: TGTGCCAGCAGCTTAGGGAACGCACAGGGGTTGATTCAGTTCTTC.

V is TRBV28 and J is TRBJ1-6, with D uncertain. V lost 5 bases and J 0 bases, leaving 14 bases between the germline ends. The CDR3 is made up of 17 amino acids. The germline CDR1 and CDR2 sequences are MDHEN and SYDVKM. This chain's CDR3 is CASSGRTASSYNSPLHF. The CDR3 DNA reads TGTGCCAGCAGTGGCCGGACTGCGAGCTCCTATAATTCACCCCTCCACTTT.

V gene TRBV9 combines with J gene TRBJ2-1, with 9 nucleotides matching TRBD2. The CDR3 totals 15 residues. Per germline, CDR1 SGDLS and CDR2 YYNGEE. With V trimmed by 0 bases and J by 4 bases, 2 bases remained unmatched. The chain's CDR3 is CASSVEAGGYNEQFF. CDR3 in DNA: TGTGCCAGCAGCGTAGAAGCGGGGGGTTACAATGAGCAGTTCTTC.

The chain employs TRBV30 and TRBJ1-1; no definite D call. The CDR3 has 11 amino acids. V was shortened by 1 base and J by 9 bases, with 9 bases between the two germline ends. Germline V lookup: CDR1 GTSNPN, CDR2 SVGIG (reference sequence). The CDR3 is CAWSGAVQAFF. CDR3 DNA: TGTGCCTGGAGTGGGGCTGTACAAGCTTTCTTT.

This clone appeared a few times. The V call is TRBV27, the J call TRBJ2-7; 10 bases map to TRBD1. CDR3 size: 18 residues. Germline CDR1 is MNHEY and CDR2 is SMNVEV (reference sequence). The V segment lost 2 bases and the J segment 2 bases; nucleotides outside the gene matches: 12. The CDR3 sequence: CASSLAPVGQGVTYEQYF. CDR3 DNA: TGTGCCAGCAGTTTAGCCCCCGTCGGACAGGGGGTTACCTACGAGCAGTACTTC.